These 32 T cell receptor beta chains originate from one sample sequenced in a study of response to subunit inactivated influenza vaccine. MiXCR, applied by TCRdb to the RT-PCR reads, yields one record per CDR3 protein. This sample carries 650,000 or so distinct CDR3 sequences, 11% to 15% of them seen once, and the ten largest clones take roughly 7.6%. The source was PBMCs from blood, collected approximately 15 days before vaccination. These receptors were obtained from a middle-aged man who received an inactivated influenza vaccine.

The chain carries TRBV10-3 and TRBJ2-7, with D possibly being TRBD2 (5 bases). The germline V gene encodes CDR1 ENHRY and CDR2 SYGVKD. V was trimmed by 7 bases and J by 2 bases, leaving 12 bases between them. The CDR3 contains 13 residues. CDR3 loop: CAIISDLTYEQYF. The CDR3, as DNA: TGTGCCATCATATCGGACTTAACCTACGAGCAGTACTTC.

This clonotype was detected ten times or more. The CDR3 sequence is CASSALGENSYNEQFF. As DNA, the CDR3 is TGTGCCAGCAGTGCCCTGGGGGAGAACTCCTACAATGAGCAGTTCTTC. The chain links TRBV2 to TRBJ2-1; either TRBD1 or TRBD2 may supply D (5 bases each). Looked up from germline, CDR1 is SNHLY and CDR2 is FYNNEI. Trimming pared 4 bases from V and 0 bases from J, leaving 13 bases between. The CDR3 length is 16 residues.

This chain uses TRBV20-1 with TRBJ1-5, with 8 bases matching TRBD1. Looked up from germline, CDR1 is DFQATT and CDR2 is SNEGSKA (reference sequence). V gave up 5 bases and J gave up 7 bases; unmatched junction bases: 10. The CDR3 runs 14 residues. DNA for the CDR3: TGCAGTGCTCGCTCCGGGACAGGTCGCCAGCCCCAGCATTTT. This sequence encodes CSARSGTGRQPQHF.

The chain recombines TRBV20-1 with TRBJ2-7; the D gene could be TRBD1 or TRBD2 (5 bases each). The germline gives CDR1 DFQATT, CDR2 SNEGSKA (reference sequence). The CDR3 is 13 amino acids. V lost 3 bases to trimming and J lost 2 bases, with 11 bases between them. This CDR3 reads CSASGDQAYEQYF. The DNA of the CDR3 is TGCAGTGCTAGTGGGGACCAAGCCTACGAGCAGTACTTC.

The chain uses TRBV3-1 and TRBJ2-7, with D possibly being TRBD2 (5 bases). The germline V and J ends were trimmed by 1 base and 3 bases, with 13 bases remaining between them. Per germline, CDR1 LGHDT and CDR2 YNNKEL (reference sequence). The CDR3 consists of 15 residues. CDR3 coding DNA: TGTGCCAGCAGCCAAGGGAGTAGCGTCATCTACGAGCAGTACTTC. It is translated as CASSQGSSVIYEQYF.

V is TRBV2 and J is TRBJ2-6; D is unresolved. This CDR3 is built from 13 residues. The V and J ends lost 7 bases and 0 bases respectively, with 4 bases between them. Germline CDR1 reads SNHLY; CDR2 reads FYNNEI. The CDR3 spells CASTNSGANVLTF. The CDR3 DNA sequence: TGTGCCAGCACTAACTCTGGGGCCAACGTCCTGACTTTC.

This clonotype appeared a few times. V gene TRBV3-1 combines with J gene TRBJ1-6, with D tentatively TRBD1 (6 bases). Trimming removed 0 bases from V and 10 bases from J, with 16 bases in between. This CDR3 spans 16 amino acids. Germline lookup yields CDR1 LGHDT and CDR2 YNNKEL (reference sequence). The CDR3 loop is CASSQDVRTDGSPLHF. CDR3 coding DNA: TGTGCCAGCAGCCAAGATGTCAGGACAGACGGCTCACCCCTCCACTTT.

The CDR3, as DNA: TGCAGTGCTACGGACAGTGGGAGCTACGAGCAGTACTTC. Amino acid sequence: CSATDSGSYEQYF. The chain has TRBV20-1 and TRBJ2-7, with D perhaps matching TRBD1 (6 bases). Germline assignment: CDR1 DFQATT and CDR2 SNEGSKA (reference sequence). This CDR3 has 13 amino acids. The germline V and J ends were trimmed by 4 bases and 3 bases, with 13 bases remaining between them.

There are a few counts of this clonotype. The DNA for the CDR3 is TGTGCCAGCACTCGGGACGGCCTACTAGCCAAAAACATTCAGTACTTC. Translated: CASTRDGLLAKNIQYF. This sequence joins TRBV12-3 or TRBV12-4 and TRBJ2-4; TRBD1 or TRBD2 may be the D gene (5 bases each). The CDR3 is 16 residues long. Trimming removed 7 bases from V and 0 bases from J, with 16 bases in between.

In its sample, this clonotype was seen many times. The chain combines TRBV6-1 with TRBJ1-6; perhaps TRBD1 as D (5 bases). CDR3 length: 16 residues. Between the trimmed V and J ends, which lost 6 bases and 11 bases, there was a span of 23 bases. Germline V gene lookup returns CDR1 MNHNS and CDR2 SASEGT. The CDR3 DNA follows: TGTGCCAGCAGACCGCGGGGAGCAGGGAACTTGACACCCCTCCACTTT. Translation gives CASRPRGAGNLTPLHF.

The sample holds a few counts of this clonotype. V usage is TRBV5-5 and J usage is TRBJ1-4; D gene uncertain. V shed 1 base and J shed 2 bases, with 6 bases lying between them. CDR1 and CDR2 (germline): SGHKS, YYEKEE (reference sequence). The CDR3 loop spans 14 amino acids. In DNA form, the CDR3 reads TGTGCCAGCAGCTTGTTACAGACTAATGAAAAACTGTTTTTT. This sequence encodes CASSLLQTNEKLFF.

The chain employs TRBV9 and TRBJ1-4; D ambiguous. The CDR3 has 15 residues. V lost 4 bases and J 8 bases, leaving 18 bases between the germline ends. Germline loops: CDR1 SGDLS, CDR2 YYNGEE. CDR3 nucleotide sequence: TGTGCCAGCAGCCCAAGACTCCAAGGTGGGGAAAAACTGTTTTTT. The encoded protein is CASSPRLQGGEKLFF.

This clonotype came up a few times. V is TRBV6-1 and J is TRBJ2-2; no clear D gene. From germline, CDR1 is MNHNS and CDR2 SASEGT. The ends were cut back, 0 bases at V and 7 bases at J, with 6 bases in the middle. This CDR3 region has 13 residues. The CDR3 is CASSEARSGELFF. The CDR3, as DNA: TGTGCCAGCAGTGAAGCACGTAGCGGGGAGCTGTTTTTT.

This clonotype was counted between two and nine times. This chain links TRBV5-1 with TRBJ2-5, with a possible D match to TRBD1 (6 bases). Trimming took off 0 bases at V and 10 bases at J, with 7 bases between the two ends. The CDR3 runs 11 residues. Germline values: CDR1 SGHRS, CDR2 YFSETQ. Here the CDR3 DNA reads TGCGCCAGCAGCTTGGGGGACAACCAGTACTTC. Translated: CASSLGDNQYF.

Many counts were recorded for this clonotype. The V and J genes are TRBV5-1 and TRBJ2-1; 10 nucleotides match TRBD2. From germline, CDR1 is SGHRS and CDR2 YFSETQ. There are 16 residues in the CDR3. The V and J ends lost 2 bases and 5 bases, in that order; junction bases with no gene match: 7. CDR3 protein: CASSFASGGRNNEQFF. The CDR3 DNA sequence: TGCGCCAGCAGCTTTGCTAGCGGGGGCCGAAACAATGAGCAGTTCTTC.

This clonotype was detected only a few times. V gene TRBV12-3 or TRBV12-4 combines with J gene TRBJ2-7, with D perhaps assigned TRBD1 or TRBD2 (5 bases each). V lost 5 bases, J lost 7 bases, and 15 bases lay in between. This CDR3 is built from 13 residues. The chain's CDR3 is CASSTGTALEQYF. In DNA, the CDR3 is TGTGCCAGCAGTACCGGGACGGCTCTGGAGCAGTACTTC.

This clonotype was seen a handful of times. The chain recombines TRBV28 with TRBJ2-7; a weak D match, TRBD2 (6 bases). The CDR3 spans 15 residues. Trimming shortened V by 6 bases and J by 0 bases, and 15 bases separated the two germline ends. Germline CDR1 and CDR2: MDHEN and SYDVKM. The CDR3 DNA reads TGTGCCAGCAGCGCCGGAGGGCGGAGCTCCTACGAGCAGTACTTC. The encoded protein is CASSAGGRSSYEQYF.

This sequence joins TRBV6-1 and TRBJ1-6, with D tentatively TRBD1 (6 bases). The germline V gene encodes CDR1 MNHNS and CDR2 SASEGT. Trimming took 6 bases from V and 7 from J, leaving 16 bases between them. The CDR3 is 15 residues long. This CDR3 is CASRPGRGGNSPLHF. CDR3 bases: TGTGCCAGCAGGCCTGGGAGGGGGGGGAATTCACCCCTCCACTTT.

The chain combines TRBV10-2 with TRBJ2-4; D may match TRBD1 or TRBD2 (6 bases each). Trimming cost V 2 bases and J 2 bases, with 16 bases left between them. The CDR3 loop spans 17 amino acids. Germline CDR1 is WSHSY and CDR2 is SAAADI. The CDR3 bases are TGCGCCAGCAGTGAGGATGGGGGGCTAGGTACCAAAAACATTCAGTACTTC. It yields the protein CASSEDGGLGTKNIQYF.

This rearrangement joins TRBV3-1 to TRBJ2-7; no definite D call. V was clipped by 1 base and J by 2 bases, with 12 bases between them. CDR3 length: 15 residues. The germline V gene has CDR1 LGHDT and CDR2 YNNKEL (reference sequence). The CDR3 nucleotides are TGTGCCAGCAGCCAAGCGGCAGGCGTTGCCTACGAGCAGTACTTC. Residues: CASSQAAGVAYEQYF.

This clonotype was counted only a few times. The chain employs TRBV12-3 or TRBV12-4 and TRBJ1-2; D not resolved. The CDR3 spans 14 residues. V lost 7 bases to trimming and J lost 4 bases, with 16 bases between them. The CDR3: CASTTRPMAYGYTF. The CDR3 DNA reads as TGTGCCAGCACCACTCGACCCATGGCCTATGGCTACACCTTC.

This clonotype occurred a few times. The CDR3 is CATSNIQGRKAFF. As DNA, the CDR3 is TGTGCCACCAGCAACATACAGGGCCGAAAAGCTTTCTTT. This chain connects TRBV15 to TRBJ1-1; D may be TRBD1 (6 bases). Trimming pared 4 bases from V and 9 bases from J, leaving 15 bases between. The CDR3 length is 13 residues. Germline lookup yields CDR1 LNHNV and CDR2 YYDKDF (reference sequence).

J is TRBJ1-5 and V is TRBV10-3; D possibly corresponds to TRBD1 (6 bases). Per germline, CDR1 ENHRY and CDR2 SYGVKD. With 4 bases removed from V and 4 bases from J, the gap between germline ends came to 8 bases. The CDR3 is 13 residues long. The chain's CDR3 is CAISVDSNQPQHF. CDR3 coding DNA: TGTGCCATCAGTGTGGACAGTAATCAGCCCCAGCATTTT.

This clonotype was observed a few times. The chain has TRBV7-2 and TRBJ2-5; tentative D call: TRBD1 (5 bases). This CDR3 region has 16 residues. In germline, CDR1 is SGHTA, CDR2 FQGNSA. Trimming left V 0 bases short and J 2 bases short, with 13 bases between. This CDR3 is CASSLATSKGQETQYF. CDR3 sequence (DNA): TGTGCCAGCAGCTTAGCAACTTCCAAGGGGCAAGAGACCCAGTACTTC.

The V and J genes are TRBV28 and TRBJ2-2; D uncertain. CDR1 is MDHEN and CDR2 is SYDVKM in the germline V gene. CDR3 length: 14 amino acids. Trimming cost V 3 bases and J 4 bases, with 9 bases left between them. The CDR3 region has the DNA TGTGCCAGCAGTTTTTGGCAATTCACCGGGGAGCTGTTTTTT. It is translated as CASSFWQFTGELFF.

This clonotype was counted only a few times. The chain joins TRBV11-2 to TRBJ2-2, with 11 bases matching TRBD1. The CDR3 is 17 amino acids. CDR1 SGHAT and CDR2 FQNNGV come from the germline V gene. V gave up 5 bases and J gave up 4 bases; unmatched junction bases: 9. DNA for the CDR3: TGTGCCAGCAGCCGACCGGGACAGGGGGGAGTCACCGGGGAGCTGTTTTTT. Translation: CASSRPGQGGVTGELFF.

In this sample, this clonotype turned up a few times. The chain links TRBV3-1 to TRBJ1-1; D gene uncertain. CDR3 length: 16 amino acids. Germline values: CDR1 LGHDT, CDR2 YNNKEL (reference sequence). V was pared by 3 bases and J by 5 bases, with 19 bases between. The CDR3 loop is CASSQYPTAEGTEAFF. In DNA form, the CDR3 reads TGTGCCAGCAGCCAGTACCCGACTGCCGAGGGTACTGAAGCTTTCTTT.

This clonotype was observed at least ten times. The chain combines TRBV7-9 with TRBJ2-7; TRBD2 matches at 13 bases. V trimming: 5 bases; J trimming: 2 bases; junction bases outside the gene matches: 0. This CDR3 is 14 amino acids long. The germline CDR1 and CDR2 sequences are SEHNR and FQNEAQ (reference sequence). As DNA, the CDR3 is TGTGCCAGCAGCACTAGCGGGAGGGCCTACGAGCAGTACTTC. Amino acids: CASSTSGRAYEQYF.

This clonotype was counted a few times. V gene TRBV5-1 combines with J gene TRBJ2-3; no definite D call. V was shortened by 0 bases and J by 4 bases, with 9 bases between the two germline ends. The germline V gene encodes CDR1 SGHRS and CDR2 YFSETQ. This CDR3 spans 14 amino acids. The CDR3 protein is CASSLEALADTQYF. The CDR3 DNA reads TGCGCCAGCAGCTTGGAGGCTTTGGCAGATACGCAGTATTTT.

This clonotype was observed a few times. The CDR3 loop is CASSSRTSGNTGELFF. The DNA for the CDR3 is TGTGCCAGCAGTTCCCGGACTAGCGGGAACACCGGGGAGCTGTTTTTT. The chain recombines TRBV28 with TRBJ2-2; TRBD2 agrees at 10 bases. The V gene's germline CDR1 is MDHEN and CDR2 SYDVKM. The CDR3 runs to 16 residues. Trimming cost V 4 bases and J 1 base; bases outside gene matches: 3.

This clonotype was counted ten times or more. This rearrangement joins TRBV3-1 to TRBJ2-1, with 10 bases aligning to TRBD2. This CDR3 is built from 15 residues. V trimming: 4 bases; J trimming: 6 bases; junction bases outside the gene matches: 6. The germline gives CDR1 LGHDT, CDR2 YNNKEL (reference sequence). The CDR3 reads CASSRDRTSGNEQFF. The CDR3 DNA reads TGTGCCAGCAGCCGAGACAGGACTAGCGGCAATGAGCAGTTCTTC.

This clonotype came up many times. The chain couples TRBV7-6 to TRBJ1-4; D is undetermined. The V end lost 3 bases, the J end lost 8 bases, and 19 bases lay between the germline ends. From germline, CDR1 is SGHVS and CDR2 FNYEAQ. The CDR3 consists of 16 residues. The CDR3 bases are TGTGCCAGCAGCTTGACTCCGCCGGGGTTAGGCGAAAAACTGTTTTTT. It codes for CASSLTPPGLGEKLFF.